The 30 T cell receptor beta chains below all came from one sample that was sequenced in a study of blood T cell repertoires in COVID-19. Using immunoSEQ multiplex PCR, the repertoire was profiled, and TCRdb retains in-frame clones only, with some absent. In the table there are hundreds of thousands of clones, 75% to 85% of which are singletons. The specimen was peripheral blood. The receptor set was obtained from a woman aged 25 to 39 with COVID-19, enrolled during active disease.

This chain connects TRBV4-3 to TRBJ2-3; maybe TRBD2 (7 bases). CDR1 is LGHNA and CDR2 is YSLEER in the germline V gene. The CDR3 contains 16 residues. V shed 1 base and J shed 4 bases, with 15 bases lying between them. CDR3 bases: TGCGCCAGCAGCCAAGGGTTAGGGGGGGGCGCAGATACGCAGTATTTT. Protein product: CASSQGLGGGADTQYF.

This clone was observed once. This chain links TRBV7-9 with TRBJ2-2; TRBD1 matches at 9 bases. The V gene's germline CDR1 is SEHNR and CDR2 FQNEAQ (reference sequence). The CDR3 totals 18 residues. V trimming: 4 bases; J trimming: 6 bases; junction bases outside the gene matches: 15. The CDR3 bases are TGTGCCAGCAGCTCACCCAAGGGGACAGGGACGGGGGCCGGGGAGCTGTTTTTT. Translation: CASSSPKGTGTGAGELFF.

The V and J genes are TRBV7-9 and TRBJ2-2; 8 nucleotides line up with TRBD2. The length of the CDR3 is 17 residues. V was pared by 5 bases and J by 6 bases, with 14 bases of the junction left unmatched. The V gene's germline CDR1 is SEHNR and CDR2 FQNEAQ (reference sequence). The CDR3, as DNA: TGTGCCAGCAGCCCCTGGCTAGCGGGCCCGATTCCCGGGGAGCTGTTTTTT. Protein: CASSPWLAGPIPGELFF.

Comment on this clone: The same CDR3 arises from other DNA sequences in this sample as well. The chain combines TRBV28 with TRBJ1-2; D remains ambiguous. V shed 1 base and J shed 5 bases, with 5 bases lying between them. Germline V gene lookup returns CDR1 MDHEN and CDR2 SYDVKM. The CDR3 runs 12 residues. CDR3 sequence: CASSLSLYGYTF. CDR3 coding DNA: TGTGCCAGCAGTTTATCCTTGTATGGCTACACCTTC.

The rearrangement links TRBV28 to TRBJ1-3, with 7 nucleotides matching TRBD1. The CDR3 spans 18 residues. Germline V gene lookup returns CDR1 MDHEN and CDR2 SYDVKM. Germline trimming cut 3 bases from V and 2 bases from J; bases unmatched to any gene: 13. This CDR3 is CASSFAGGTGVAGNTIYF. The CDR3 DNA reads TGTGCCAGCAGTTTCGCCGGGGGTACAGGGGTCGCTGGAAACACCATATATTTT.

The chain combines TRBV5-8 with TRBJ1-4; tentative D call: TRBD1 (5 bases). With 4 bases removed from V and 0 bases from J, the gap between germline ends came to 13 bases. Germline V gives CDR1 SGHTS, CDR2 YDEGEE. This CDR3 contains 16 residues. Written as DNA, the CDR3 is TGTGCCAGCAGCCTCCGACAGAGTGCAACTAATGAAAAACTGTTTTTT. It is translated as CASSLRQSATNEKLFF. The full variable domain, with the rest looked up from reference TRBV5-8 and TRBJ1-4, is EAGVTQSPTHLIKTRGQQATLRCSPISGHTSVYWYQQALGLGLQFLLWYDEGEERNRGNFPPRFSGRQFPNYSSELNVNALELEDSALYLCASSLRQSATNEKLFFGSGTQLSVL.

The J gene is TRBJ1-5, the V gene TRBV18; tentative D call: TRBD1 (5 bases). This CDR3 is 16 amino acids long. The germline V and J ends were trimmed by 3 bases and 2 bases, with 14 bases remaining between them. Looked up from germline, CDR1 is KGHSH and CDR2 is LQKENI. The CDR3 nucleotides are TGTGCCAGCTCACCCTCGGCAGGGTCCGGCAATCAGCCCCAGCATTTT. It is translated as CASSPSAGSGNQPQHF.

The genes are TRBV27 and TRBJ2-1; 10 positions match TRBD2. This CDR3 has 17 amino acids. Germline trimming cut 5 bases from V and 4 bases from J; bases unmatched to any gene: 11. The V gene's germline CDR1 is MNHEY and CDR2 SMNVEV (reference sequence). The CDR3, as DNA: TGTGCCAGCAGTCCCGACTTAGGGACTAGCGTATACAATGAGCAGTTCTTC. Amino acids: CASSPDLGTSVYNEQFF.

The chain employs TRBV6-2 or TRBV6-3 and TRBJ2-7; 7 bases map to TRBD2. V shed 0 bases, J shed 5 bases, and the junction held 7 bases outside the gene matches. CDR1 and CDR2 (germline): MNHEY, SVGEGT. CDR3 size: 15 residues. CDR3 nucleotide sequence: TGTGCCAGCAGTTACTCCGGGGGGATTATTGACGAGCAGTACTTC. Translating it yields CASSYSGGIIDEQYF.

This chain uses TRBV19 with TRBJ1-5; D not resolved. Per germline, CDR1 LNHDA and CDR2 SQIVND (reference sequence). Trimming took off 3 bases at V and 4 bases at J, with 4 bases between the two ends. The CDR3 length is 12 residues. Here the CDR3 reads CASSIRNQPQHF. The CDR3 nucleotides read TGTGCCAGTAGTATTCGGAATCAGCCCCAGCATTTT.

CDR3 sequence reads: CASSVTSGTGETQYF. The CDR3, as DNA: TGTGCCAGCAGTGTTACTAGCGGGACTGGAGAGACCCAGTACTTC. V and J are TRBV6-4 and TRBJ2-5; the match to TRBD2 covers 10 bases. The V gene's germline CDR1 is MRHNA and CDR2 SNTAGT. The CDR3 loop spans 15 amino acids. V gave up 4 bases and J gave up 4 bases; unmatched junction bases: 6.

This clone was seen only once. The genes are TRBV11-2 and TRBJ2-1; D not certain. The V end was cut by 3 bases, the J end by 9 bases, with 3 bases between. In germline, CDR1 is SGHAT, CDR2 FQNNGV. The CDR3 loop spans 10 amino acids. DNA for the CDR3: TGTGCCAGCAGCTTGCGTGAGCAGTTCTTC. Translating it yields CASSLREQFF.

This clone was counted a few times. The genes are TRBV10-3 and TRBJ2-2, with 10 nucleotides matching TRBD2. In germline, CDR1 is ENHRY, CDR2 SYGVKD. The ends lost 8 bases at V and 4 bases at J; junction bases unmatched: 7. CDR3 size: 15 residues. DNA of the CDR3: TGTGCCATCCGCCCGTCTAGCGGGGGCACCGGGGAGCTGTTTTTT. It is translated as CAIRPSSGGTGELFF.

This clone came up a few times. This CDR3 is CASSPHTSGTGNTEAFF. The CDR3 bases are TGTGCCAGCAGCCCACACACATCCGGGACAGGGAACACTGAAGCTTTCTTT. The chain links TRBV7-8 to TRBJ1-1; 8 bases fit TRBD1. The CDR3 has 17 amino acids. V lost 5 bases to trimming and J lost 1 base; unmatched junction nucleotides: 12. Germline CDR1 SGHVS, CDR2 FQNEAQ. The entire variable domain, with the rest obtained from reference TRBV7-8 and TRBJ1-1, is as follows: GAGVSQSPRYKVAKRGQDVALRCDPISGHVSLFWYQQALGQGPEFLTYFQNEAQLDKSGLPSDRFFAERPEGSVSTLKIQRTQQEDSAVYLCASSPHTSGTGNTEAFFGQGTRLTVV.

The chain combines TRBV7-9 with TRBJ1-5; the D gene is possibly TRBD1 (6 bases). This CDR3 region has 15 residues. The V gene's germline CDR1 is SEHNR and CDR2 FQNEAQ (reference sequence). V was trimmed by 5 bases and J by 6 bases, leaving 17 bases between them. The CDR3 DNA follows: TGTGCCAGCAGCCCCTTTGTGGGGGCAGGTCAGCCCCAGCATTTT. Translating gives CASSPFVGAGQPQHF.

This clone showed up just a few times. The chain couples TRBV5-1 to TRBJ1-2, with D maybe TRBD1 (5 bases). The V gene's germline CDR1 is SGHRS and CDR2 YFSETQ. V was shortened by 0 bases and J by 5 bases, with 11 bases between the two germline ends. The CDR3 covers 14 residues. CDR3: CASSLAAGPYGYTF. The DNA of the CDR3 is TGCGCCAGCAGCTTGGCCGCAGGGCCGTATGGCTACACCTTC. Full variable domain (missing parts from reference TRBV5-1 and TRBJ1-2): KAGVTQTPRYLIKTRGQQVTLSCSPISGHRSVSWYQQTPGQGLQFLFEYFSETQRNKGNFPGRFSGRQFSNSRSEMNVSTLELGDSALYLCASSLAAGPYGYTFGSGTRLTVV.

V and J are TRBV27 and TRBJ2-7; possible D gene TRBD1, 5 bases. CDR1 and CDR2 from the germline V gene are MNHEY and SMNVEV (reference sequence). The CDR3 has 13 amino acids. V lost 6 bases to trimming and J lost 2 bases, with 11 bases between them. CDR3 bases: TGTGCCAGCAGCCCCCAGGGTCCCTACGAGCAGTACTTC. Residues: CASSPQGPYEQYF.

As for this clone: Its ends do not fully match the called genes, so a read error is possible. The chain joins TRBV6-2 or TRBV6-3 to TRBJ2-2; 7 bases match TRBD1. Germline CDR1 reads MNHEY; CDR2 reads SVGEGT. This CDR3 spans 19 amino acids. The DNA of the CDR3 is TGTGCCAGCAGCTACTACCGGGACAGCCCCTTGGGGAACACCGGGGAGCTGTTTTTT. It yields the protein CASSYYRDSPLGNTGELFF.

This clone was recorded only once. The V call is TRBV18, the J call TRBJ2-7, with 11 bases lining up with TRBD2. The V segment lost 3 bases and the J segment 0 bases; nucleotides outside the gene matches: 7. The CDR3 is 17 amino acids. Germline lookup yields CDR1 KGHSH and CDR2 LQKENI. The CDR3 here is CASSPYLAGGSSYEQYF. Here the CDR3 DNA reads TGTGCCAGCTCACCGTACTTAGCGGGAGGGAGCTCCTACGAGCAGTACTTC.

The chain combines TRBV7-2 with TRBJ2-5; a weak D match, TRBD2 (6 bases). The germline V gene has CDR1 SGHTA and CDR2 FQGNSA. This CDR3 is 14 amino acids long. Trimming took 2 bases from V and 5 from J, leaving 12 bases between them. This CDR3 is CASSLQGGMETQYF. For the CDR3, the DNA is TGTGCCAGCAGCTTACAGGGCGGGATGGAGACCCAGTACTTC.

J is TRBJ1-1 and V is TRBV2; 8 bases fit TRBD1. V was clipped by 7 bases and J by 0 bases; unmatched bases: 4. The germline V gene encodes CDR1 SNHLY and CDR2 FYNNEI. The CDR3 is made up of 14 amino acids. The CDR3 DNA sequence: TGTGCCAGCATAGGGGACAGGTTGAACACTGAAGCTTTCTTT. This gives the protein CASIGDRLNTEAFF.

CDR3 region: CASSFWGQLYQETQYF. The CDR3 nucleotides read TGTGCCAGCAGCTTCTGGGGACAGTTGTACCAAGAGACCCAGTACTTC. The chain carries TRBV5-5 and TRBJ2-5, with 7 nucleotides matching TRBD1. V dropped 2 bases and J dropped 0; count of bases not matched to a gene: 7. The CDR3 runs to 16 residues. The germline V gene encodes CDR1 SGHKS and CDR2 YYEKEE (reference sequence).

The rearrangement links TRBV5-1 to TRBJ1-4; 10 positions agree with TRBD1. Germline CDR1 and CDR2: SGHRS and YFSETQ. CDR3 length: 14 amino acids. With V trimmed by 4 bases and J by 10 bases, 7 bases remained unmatched. The CDR3 nucleotides read TGCGCCAGCAGCCCCGGGACAGGGGTGGGAAAACTGTTTTTT. As protein: CASSPGTGVGKLFF.

The CDR3 is CAWSVSVGNQPQHF. The DNA of the CDR3 is TGTGCCTGGAGTGTTTCAGTTGGCAATCAGCCCCAGCATTTT. The chain is built from TRBV30 and TRBJ1-5; D is undetermined. Trimming stripped 0 bases from V and 2 bases from J, with 8 bases between. CDR3 length: 14 residues. Germline assignment: CDR1 GTSNPN and CDR2 SVGIG (reference sequence).

This clone was detected only once. This sequence joins TRBV7-6 and TRBJ2-5, with a possible D match to TRBD1 (7 bases). Germline V lookup: CDR1 SGHVS, CDR2 FNYEAQ. The CDR3 is 14 residues long. The V end lost 1 base, the J end lost 5 bases, and 11 bases lay between the germline ends. The CDR3 nucleotides read TGTGCCAGCAGCTTAGTTTCAGGGGGGGAGACCCAGTACTTC. This codes for CASSLVSGGETQYF. Together with reference TRBV7-6 and TRBJ2-5, the CDR3 gives the full variable domain: GAGVSQSPRYKVTKRGQDVALRCDPISGHVSLYWYRQALGQGPEFLTYFNYEAQQDKSGLPNDRFSAERPEGSISTLTIQRTEQRDSAMYRCASSLVSGGETQYFGPGTRLLVL.

This rearrangement joins TRBV29-1 to TRBJ1-1, with a weak D call TRBD1 (5 bases). This CDR3 spans 11 amino acids. Per germline, CDR1 SQVTM and CDR2 ANQGSEA. V was cut by 7 bases and J by 4 bases, with 10 bases left in between. The CDR3 loop reads CSAAGTTEAFF. The DNA of the CDR3 is TGCAGCGCCGCGGGGACCACTGAAGCTTTCTTT.

V gene TRBV27 combines with J gene TRBJ2-1, with 11 bases aligning to TRBD1. CDR3 size: 14 residues. Germline V gene sequence: CDR1 MNHEY, CDR2 SMNVEV (reference sequence). Losses at the gene ends were 5 bases for V and 6 bases for J; bases not matched to a gene: 3. The CDR3 spells CASSDGTGGNEQFF. The CDR3 DNA is TGTGCCAGCAGTGATGGGACAGGGGGCAATGAGCAGTTCTTC.

V is TRBV18 and J is TRBJ1-1; D might be TRBD1 (6 bases). This CDR3 comprises 15 residues. Trimming left V 0 bases short and J 1 base short, with 9 bases between. Germline lookup yields CDR1 KGHSH and CDR2 LQKENI. CDR3: CASSPPAGENTEAFF. The CDR3, as DNA: TGTGCCAGCTCACCACCAGCAGGGGAGAACACTGAAGCTTTCTTT.

This CDR3 reads CASSKDSSSYNEQFF. Here the CDR3 DNA reads TGTGCCAGCAGCAAGGACTCGAGCTCCTACAATGAGCAGTTCTTC. V gene TRBV11-3 combines with J gene TRBJ2-1; D is perhaps TRBD2 (5 bases). With 5 bases removed from V and 0 bases from J, the gap between germline ends came to 11 bases. The CDR3 is 15 amino acids. Germline CDR1 and CDR2: SGHNT and YENEEA.

The V and J genes are TRBV6-6 and TRBJ1-3; 7 nucleotides match TRBD1. V dropped 0 bases and J dropped 4; count of bases not matched to a gene: 6. Germline values: CDR1 MNHNY, CDR2 SVGAGI (reference sequence). This CDR3 has 16 amino acids. The CDR3 spells CASSYSGQVIGNTIYF. CDR3 sequence (DNA): TGTGCCAGCAGTTACTCCGGACAGGTTATAGGAAACACCATATATTTT.